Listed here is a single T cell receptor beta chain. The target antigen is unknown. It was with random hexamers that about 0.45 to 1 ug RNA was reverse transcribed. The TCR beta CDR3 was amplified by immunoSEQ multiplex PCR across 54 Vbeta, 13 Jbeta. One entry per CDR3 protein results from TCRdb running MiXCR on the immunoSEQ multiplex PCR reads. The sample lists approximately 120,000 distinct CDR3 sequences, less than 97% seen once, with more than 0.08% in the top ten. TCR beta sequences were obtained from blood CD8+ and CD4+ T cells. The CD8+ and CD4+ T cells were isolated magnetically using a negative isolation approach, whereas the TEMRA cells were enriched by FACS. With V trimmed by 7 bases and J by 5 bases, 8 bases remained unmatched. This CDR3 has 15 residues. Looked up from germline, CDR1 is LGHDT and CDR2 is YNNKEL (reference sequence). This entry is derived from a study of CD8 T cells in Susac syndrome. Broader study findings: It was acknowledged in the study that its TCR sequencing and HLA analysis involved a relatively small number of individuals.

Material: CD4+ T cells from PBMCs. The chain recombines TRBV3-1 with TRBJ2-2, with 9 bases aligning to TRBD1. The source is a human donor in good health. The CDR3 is CASTHTGGRTGELFF. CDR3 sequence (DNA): TGTGCCAGCACTCATACAGGGGGCAGAACCGGGGAGCTGTTTTTT. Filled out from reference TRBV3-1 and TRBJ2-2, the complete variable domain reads DTAVSQTPKYLVTQMGNDKSIKCEQNLGHDTMYWYKQDSKKFLKIMFSYNNKELIINETVPNRFSPKSPDKAHLNLHINSLELGDSAVYFCASTHTGGRTGELFFGEGSRLTVL.